The sequence of this TCR beta chain was determined in a study of response to subunit inactivated influenza vaccine. Germline V gives CDR1 MNHEY, CDR2 SMNVEV (reference sequence). After removal of 5 bases from V and 2 bases from J, the junction contained 9 bases not matched to a gene. CDR3 length: 18 amino acids. This clonotype was detected a few times. TCRdb processed the RT-PCR reads anew with MiXCR; each CDR3 protein has one entry. Of more than 550,000 distinct CDR3 sequences listed, about 11% were seen once; the top ten hold 11%. This sample was also put to use in a study of T cells expressing NK-cell markers. That work states: Beta-chain TCR cDNA was generated via 5'RACE template switching with UMIs.

The receptor's source is a man aged 45 to 65 who received an inactivated influenza vaccine. The chain couples TRBV27 to TRBJ2-1; 13 bases fit TRBD2. The specimen comprised PBMCs from blood, sampled on the day of vaccination. The chain's CDR3 is CASSTELAGGRTYNEQFF. The CDR3, as DNA: TGTGCCAGCAGTACCGAACTAGCGGGAGGGCGTACCTACAATGAGCAGTTCTTC.